This note documents a single T cell receptor beta chain sequence. This clonotype was picked up a small number of times. No cognate antigen has been identified for it. Base-call qualities are not available, and no considerably larger clone is one nucleotide away. Library creation used RT-PCR. Sequencing used an Illumina HiSeq 2500. In-frame beta chains were kept once TCRdb had trimmed the public reads at Q25 with fastp and called clones with MiXCR. Rows with a matching CDR3 protein are joined into one entry that keeps the most common DNA and genes. The sample profile shows hundreds of thousands of distinct CDR3 sequences; 16% of them were found once. The ten largest clonotypes hold around 3% of the sample. This entry is derived from a study of response to subunit inactivated influenza vaccine (dated by TCRdb to 2017 to 2018). Study-level background: Deep quantitative T cell receptor repertoire profiling was used in the study to track responses to a trivalent subunit inactivated influenza vaccine.

The CDR3 measures 12 amino acids from cysteine to phenylalanine. Only the CDR3 DNA is retained, 36 bases long and in frame from the first base. V has 4 bases trimmed and J has 13 bases trimmed; junction bases matching no gene number 8. Looking up the germline V gene yields CDR1 MDHEN and CDR2 SYDVKM. Study-level results and caveats: The authors suggested that each seasonal influenza vaccination may recruit only a limited number of new T cells.

Recombination linked TRBV28 to TRBJ1-1, with TRBD1 identical over 8 junction bases. Sequencing was performed on CD4+ T cells sorted from PBMCs, taken less than 30 months after vaccination. The sequence derives from a man between 50 and 75 years old who received an inactivated influenza vaccine. Donor details come from another sample of the same person, matched by shared clones. The CDR3 loop reads CASSSPGQVLFF. The DNA sequence is given as TGTGCCAGCAGTTCACCGGGACAGGTACTTTTCTTT. With the portions outside the CDR3 filled from the reference TRBV28 and TRBJ1-1 genes, the complete variable region becomes DVKVTQSSRYLVKRTGEKVFLECVQDMDHENMFWYRQDPGLGLRLIYFSYDVKMKEKGDIPEGYSVSREKKERFSLILESASTNQTSMYLCASSSPGQVLFFGQGTRLTVV.